This T cell receptor beta chain was sequenced in a study of T cell changes during pregnancy in multiple sclerosis (dated by TCRdb to the late 2010s). Regarding the research as a whole: Changes in the T cell repertoire over the course of pregnancy were examined in this study in women with multiple sclerosis.

Preparation of the library involved the immunoSEQ multiplex PCR assay. The table was pulled from immuneACCESS by TCRdb, which kept in-frame rearrangements only. Such tables lose some clones; where checked, under half of the loss comes from unresolved V genes, and the rest has no known cause. This sample lists approximately 60,000 clones; approximately 94% were detected once. The biggest ten clones account for around 3.2% of the sample. Concerning this clone itself: The antigen it binds to is not known. No base quality values were provided; no much bigger clone lies one nucleotide off.

From a lookup of the germline V gene, CDR1 and CDR2 are SGHRS and YFSETQ. V is clipped by 3 bases and J by 7 bases, and the sequence between their germline boundaries is 10 bases long. The CDR3 goes from the cysteine to the phenylalanine over 12 residues. Of all the DNA, just the CDR3 is kept, 36 bases in frame from base 1. The rearrangement joined TRBV5-1 to TRBJ1-1; 5 matching bases give a weak D call of TRBD1. This receptor was identified in a female donor with multiple sclerosis, enrolled in a pregnancy study. The sequencing used CD8+ T cells from peripheral blood mononuclear cells, collected in the third trimester of pregnancy. The nucleotide sequence reads as follows: TGCGCCAGCAGCTCAACAGGAAATGAAGCTTTCTTT. Its translation reads: CASSSTGNEAFF.